A selection of T cell receptor beta chains follows, all from one sample in a study of vaccination effects on CD4 cells after COVID-19. These receptors' targets are unknown. Assay used: immunoSEQ multiplex PCR; TCRdb lists only in-frame clones, some missing. This table holds over 20,000 clones, around 74% found once. Sequencing was performed on CD4+ T cells from PBMCs cultured with a peptide pool, taken before COVID-19 vaccination. The receptors were sampled from a human donor who had a prior SARS-CoV-2 infection. Both conserved end residues are part of each CDR3. Each record gives: J gene, V gene, clone size, D gene, CDR3 protein, CDR3 DNA. The D gene is left open where the match is weak. Not all rows give a size; the values are once, few, many and, for expanded clones, a class.

J: TRBJ2-1; V: TRBV5-1; size: .; D: TRBD2; CDR3: CASQREGNEQFF; DNA: TGCGCCAGCCAGCGGGAGGGGAATGAGCAGTTCTTC
J: TRBJ2-5; V: TRBV6-1; size: .; D: TRBD1; CDR3: CASSEFPGGRETQYF; DNA: TGTGCCAGCAGTGAATTTCCAGGGGGCCGAGAGACCCAGTACTTC
J: TRBJ2-3; V: TRBV4-3; size: .; D: .; CDR3: CASSQLTGDTQYF; DNA: TGCGCCAGCAGCCAACTTACGGGAGATACGCAGTATTTT
J: TRBJ1-6; V: TRBV27; size: .; D: .; CDR3: CASSSHYNSPLHF; DNA: TGTGCCAGCAGTTCCCATTATAATTCACCCCTCCACTTT
J: TRBJ2-1; V: TRBV9; size: .; D: TRBD2; CDR3: CASSPTGLAGEGGRDNEQFF; DNA: TGTGCCAGCAGCCCCACGGGACTAGCGGGCGAAGGCGGCAGGGACAATGAGCAGTTCTTC
J: TRBJ2-1; V: TRBV5-4; size: .; D: TRBD1; CDR3: CASSFDQGAYNEQFF; DNA: TGTGCCAGCAGCTTTGATCAGGGGGCCTACAATGAGCAGTTCTTC
J: TRBJ2-2; V: TRBV6-5; size: .; D: .; CDR3: CASSYFTTNTGELFF; DNA: TGTGCCAGCAGTTACTTCACGACAAACACCGGGGAGCTGTTTTTT
J: TRBJ2-3; V: TRBV14; size: few; D: .; CDR3: CASSQEDTYTDTQYF; DNA: TGTGCCAGCAGCCAAGAGGACACCTACACAGATACGCAGTATTTT
J: TRBJ2-2; V: TRBV11-3; size: .; D: .; CDR3: CASAYRGTNTGELFF; DNA: TGTGCCAGCGCATATCGCGGAACGAACACCGGGGAGCTGTTTTTT
J: TRBJ2-1; V: TRBV11-2; size: .; D: TRBD2; CDR3: CASSPAGLGPAGEQFF; DNA: TGTGCCAGCAGCCCAGCCGGACTAGGGCCGGCGGGGGAGCAGTTCTTC
J: TRBJ1-2; V: TRBV5-5; size: .; D: .; CDR3: CASSLASGQAAMGGTF; DNA: TGTGCCAGCAGCTTGGCATCGGGGCAGGCCGCCATGGGGGGGACCTTC
J: TRBJ1-5; V: TRBV4-1; size: .; D: .; CDR3: CASSQDGGFGNQPQHF; DNA: TGCGCCAGCAGCCAAGATGGGGGCTTTGGCAATCAGCCCCAGCATTTT
J: TRBJ2-7; V: TRBV5-1; size: .; D: .; CDR3: CASSLWGTNEQYF; DNA: TGCGCCAGCAGCTTGTGGGGGACAAACGAGCAGTACTTC
J: TRBJ2-5; V: TRBV18; size: .; D: .; CDR3: CASSPRLETQYF; DNA: TGTGCCAGCTCACCGCGACTAGAGACCCAGTACTTC
J: TRBJ2-1; V: TRBV11-2; size: .; D: TRBD2; CDR3: CASSLVRGLAGAYNEQFF; DNA: TGTGCCAGCAGCTTAGTCCGGGGACTAGCGGGCGCCTACAATGAGCAGTTCTTC
J: TRBJ1-1; V: TRBV11-3; size: .; D: .; CDR3: CASSPHEDRSNTEAFF; DNA: TGTGCCAGCAGCCCACATGAGGACAGATCGAACACTGAAGCTTTCTTT
J: TRBJ2-7; V: TRBV2; size: once; D: .; CDR3: CASSEIIAVREQYF; DNA: TGTGCCAGCAGTGAAATTATTGCGGTCCGCGAGCAGTACTTC
J: TRBJ1-4; V: TRBV5-1; size: .; D: .; CDR3: CASSLAQDLGEKLFF; DNA: TGCGCCAGCAGCTTGGCCCAGGACTTGGGTGAAAAACTGTTTTTT
J: TRBJ1-2; V: TRBV7-9; size: once; D: .; CDR3: CASSFRDRLRGYTF; DNA: TGTGCCAGCAGCTTTCGAGACCGCCTTCGCGGCTACACCTTC
J: TRBJ2-7; V: TRBV6-6; size: few; D: TRBD1; CDR3: CASSSSDRVYEQYF; DNA: TGTGCCAGCAGTTCCTCCGACAGGGTCTACGAGCAGTACTTC
J: TRBJ2-7; V: TRBV5-1; size: few; D: .; CDR3: CASSLTDPYEQYF; DNA: TGCGCCAGCAGCTTGACGGATCCCTACGAGCAGTACTTC
J: TRBJ2-3; V: TRBV12-3/TRBV12-4; size: .; D: .; CDR3: CASGGSQFVTQYF; DNA: TGTGCCAGTGGGGGCTCGCAGTTCGTTACGCAGTATTTT
J: TRBJ2-7; V: TRBV2; size: .; D: .; CDR3: CASSRQRPPYEQYF; DNA: TGTGCCAGCAGCCGACAGAGACCTCCCTACGAGCAGTACTTC